This T cell receptor (beta chain) originates from a study of blood T cell repertoires in COVID-19. About the study: PBMCs, B-cell-depleted T cells, or T cells were the source of the cDNA or gDNA that made up the material.

V was pared by 2 bases and J by 2 bases, with 13 bases between. CDR3 length: 15 amino acids. Per the germline V gene, CDR1 is SGDLS and CDR2 is YYNGEE. Repertoires were generated with immunoSEQ multiplex PCR, while TCRdb's copy carries only in-frame clones and drops some. The table includes 330,000 or so clones, over 80% detected once. The origin of this receptor is a man under 40 with COVID-19, enrolled during active disease. Sequencing was carried out using peripheral blood. The chain carries TRBV9 and TRBJ2-5; perhaps TRBD1 as D (6 bases). Here the CDR3 DNA reads TGTGCCAGCAGCGTTGCTTCGGGACAACAAGAGACCCAGTACTTC. This encodes CASSVASGQQETQYF.